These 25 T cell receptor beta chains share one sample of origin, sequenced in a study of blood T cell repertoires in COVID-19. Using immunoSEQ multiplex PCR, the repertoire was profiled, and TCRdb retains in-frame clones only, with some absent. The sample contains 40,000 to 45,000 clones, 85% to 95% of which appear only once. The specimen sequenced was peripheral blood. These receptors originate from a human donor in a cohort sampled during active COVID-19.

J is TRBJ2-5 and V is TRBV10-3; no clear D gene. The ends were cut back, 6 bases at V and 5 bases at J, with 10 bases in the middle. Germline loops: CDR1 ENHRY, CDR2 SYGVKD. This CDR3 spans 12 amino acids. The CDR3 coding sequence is TGTGCCATCAGCGGCGTGAGGGAGACCCAGTACTTC. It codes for CAISGVRETQYF.

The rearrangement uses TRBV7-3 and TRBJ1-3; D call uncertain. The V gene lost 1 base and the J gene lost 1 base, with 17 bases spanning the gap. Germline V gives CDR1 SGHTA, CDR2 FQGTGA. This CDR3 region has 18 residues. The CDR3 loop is CASSLKPGVGTSGNTIYF. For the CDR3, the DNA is TGTGCCAGCAGCTTAAAACCCGGAGTAGGCACATCTGGAAACACCATATATTTT.

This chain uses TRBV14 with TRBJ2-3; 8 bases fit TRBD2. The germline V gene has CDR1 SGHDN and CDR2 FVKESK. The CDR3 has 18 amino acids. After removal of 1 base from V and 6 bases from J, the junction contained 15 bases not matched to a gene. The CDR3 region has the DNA TGTGCCAGCAGCCAAGTCCTGGGACGGGGGGGACCCCAGGATACGCAGTATTTT. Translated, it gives CASSQVLGRGGPQDTQYF. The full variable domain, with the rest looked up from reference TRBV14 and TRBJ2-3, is EAGVTQFPSHSVIEKGQTVTLRCDPISGHDNLYWYRRVMGKEIKFLLHFVKESKQDESGMPNNRFLAERTGGTYSTLKVQPAELEDSGVYFCASSQVLGRGGPQDTQYFGPGTRLTVL.

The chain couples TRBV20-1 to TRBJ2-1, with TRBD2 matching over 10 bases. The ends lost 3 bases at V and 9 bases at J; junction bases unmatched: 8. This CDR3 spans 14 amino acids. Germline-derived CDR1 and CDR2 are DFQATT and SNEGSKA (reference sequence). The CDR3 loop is CSASRSGGAAEQFF. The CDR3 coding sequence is TGCAGTGCTAGTAGAAGCGGGGGGGCCGCTGAGCAGTTCTTC.

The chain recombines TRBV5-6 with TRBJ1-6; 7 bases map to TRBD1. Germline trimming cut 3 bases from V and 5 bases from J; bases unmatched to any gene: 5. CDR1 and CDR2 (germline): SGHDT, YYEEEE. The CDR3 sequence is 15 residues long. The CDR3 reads CASSSTGTNNSPLHF. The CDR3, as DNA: TGTGCCAGCAGCTCGACAGGGACCAATAATTCACCCCTCCACTTT.

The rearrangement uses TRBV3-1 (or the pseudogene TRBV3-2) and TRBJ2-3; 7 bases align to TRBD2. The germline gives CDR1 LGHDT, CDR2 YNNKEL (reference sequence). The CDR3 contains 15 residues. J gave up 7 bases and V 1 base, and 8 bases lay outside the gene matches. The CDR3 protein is CASSQGPAGKHTQYF. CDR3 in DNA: TGTGCCAGCAGCCAAGGACCAGCGGGAAAACATACGCAGTATTTT.

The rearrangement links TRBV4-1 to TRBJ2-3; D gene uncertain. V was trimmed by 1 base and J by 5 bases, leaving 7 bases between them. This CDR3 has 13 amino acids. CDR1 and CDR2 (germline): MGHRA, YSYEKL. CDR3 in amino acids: CASSQATGDTQYF. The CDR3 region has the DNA TGCGCCAGCAGCCAAGCGACGGGAGATACGCAGTATTTT.

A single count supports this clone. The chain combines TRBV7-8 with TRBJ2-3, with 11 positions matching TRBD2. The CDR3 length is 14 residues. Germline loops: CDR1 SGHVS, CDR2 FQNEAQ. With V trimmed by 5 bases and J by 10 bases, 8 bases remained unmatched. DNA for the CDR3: TGTGCCAGCAGCATTAGCGGGAGGGCCGCGGCGCAGTATTTT. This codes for CASSISGRAAAQYF.

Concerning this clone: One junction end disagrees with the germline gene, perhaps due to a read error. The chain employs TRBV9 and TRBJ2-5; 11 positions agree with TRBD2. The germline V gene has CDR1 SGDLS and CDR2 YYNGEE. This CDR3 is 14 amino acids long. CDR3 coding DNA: TGTGCCAGCAGCGTAGACCTAGCGGGGGGCCTCCTACACTTC. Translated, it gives CASSVDLAGGLLHF.

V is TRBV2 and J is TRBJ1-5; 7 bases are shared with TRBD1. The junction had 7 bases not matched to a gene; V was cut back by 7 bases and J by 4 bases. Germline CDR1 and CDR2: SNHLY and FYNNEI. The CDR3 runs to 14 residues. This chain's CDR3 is CASTPDRSNQPQHF. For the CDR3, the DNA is TGTGCCAGCACTCCGGACAGGTCGAATCAGCCCCAGCATTTT.

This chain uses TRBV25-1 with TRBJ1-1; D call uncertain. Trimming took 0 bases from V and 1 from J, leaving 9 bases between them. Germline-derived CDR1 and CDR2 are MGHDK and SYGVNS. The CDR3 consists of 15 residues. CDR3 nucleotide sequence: TGTGCCAGCAGTGAATACTTCGGGAGGAACACTGAAGCTTTCTTT. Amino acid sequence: CASSEYFGRNTEAFF.

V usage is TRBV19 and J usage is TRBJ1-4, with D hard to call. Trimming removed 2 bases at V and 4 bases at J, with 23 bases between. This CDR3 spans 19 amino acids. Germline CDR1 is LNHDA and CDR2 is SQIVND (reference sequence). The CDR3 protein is CASSIISEIPPIINEKLFF. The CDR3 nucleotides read TGTGCCAGTAGTATAATTTCGGAGATCCCACCAATTATTAATGAAAAACTGTTTTTT. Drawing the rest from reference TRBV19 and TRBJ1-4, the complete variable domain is DGGITQSPKYLFRKEGQNVTLSCEQNLNHDAMYWYRQDPGQGLRLIYYSQIVNDFQKGDIAEGYSVSREKKESFPLTVTSAQKNPTAFYLCASSIISEIPPIINEKLFFGSGTQLSVL.

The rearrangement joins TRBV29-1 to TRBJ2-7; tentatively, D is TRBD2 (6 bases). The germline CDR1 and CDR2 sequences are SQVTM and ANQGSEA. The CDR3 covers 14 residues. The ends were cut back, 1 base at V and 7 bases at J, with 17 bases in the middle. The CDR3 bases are TGCAGCGTTGAAGGGAGGGTGGGAGGCGGAGAGCAGTACTTC. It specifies CSVEGRVGGGEQYF.

CDR3 coding DNA: TGTGCCAGCAGTGAAATAAAACTGACAGGGGCAGATACGCAGTATTTT. This gives the protein CASSEIKLTGADTQYF. The chain joins TRBV2 to TRBJ2-3; 8 bases are shared with TRBD1. The CDR3 loop spans 16 amino acids. The V gene end was trimmed by 2 bases and the J gene end by 4 bases; junction bases not matched to a gene: 8. CDR1 and CDR2 (germline): SNHLY, FYNNEI.

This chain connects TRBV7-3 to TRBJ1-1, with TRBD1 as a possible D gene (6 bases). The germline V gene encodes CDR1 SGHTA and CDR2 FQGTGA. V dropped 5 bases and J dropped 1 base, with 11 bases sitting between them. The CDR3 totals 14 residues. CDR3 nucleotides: TGTGCCAGCAGCCAGGGACACGCGAACACTGAAGCTTTCTTT. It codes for CASSQGHANTEAFF.

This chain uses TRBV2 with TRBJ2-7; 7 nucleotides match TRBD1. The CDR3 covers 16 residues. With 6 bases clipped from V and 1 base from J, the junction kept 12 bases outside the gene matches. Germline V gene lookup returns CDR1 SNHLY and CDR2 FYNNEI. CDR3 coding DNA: TGTGCCAGCAGGGCACCCGGGACAGAAGTTTCCTACGAGCAGTACTTC. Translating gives CASRAPGTEVSYEQYF.

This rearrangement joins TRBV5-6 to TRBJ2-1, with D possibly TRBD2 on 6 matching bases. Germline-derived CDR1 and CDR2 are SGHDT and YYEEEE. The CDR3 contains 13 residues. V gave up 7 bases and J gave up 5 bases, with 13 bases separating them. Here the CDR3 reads CASGRTGDNEQFF. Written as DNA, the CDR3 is TGTGCCAGCGGTAGGACGGGGGACAATGAGCAGTTCTTC. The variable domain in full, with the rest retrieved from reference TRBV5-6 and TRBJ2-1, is DAGVTQSPTHLIKTRGQQVTLRCSPKSGHDTVSWYQQALGQGPQFIFQYYEEEERQRGNFPDRFSGHQFPNYSSELNVNALLLGDSALYLCASGRTGDNEQFFGPGTRLTVL.

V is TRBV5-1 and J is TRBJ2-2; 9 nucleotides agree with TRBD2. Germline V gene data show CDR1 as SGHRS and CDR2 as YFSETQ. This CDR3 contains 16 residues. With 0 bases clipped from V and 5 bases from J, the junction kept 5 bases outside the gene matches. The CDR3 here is CASSLVGSGGTGELFF. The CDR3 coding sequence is TGCGCCAGCAGCTTGGTTGGTAGCGGGGGAACCGGGGAGCTGTTTTTT.

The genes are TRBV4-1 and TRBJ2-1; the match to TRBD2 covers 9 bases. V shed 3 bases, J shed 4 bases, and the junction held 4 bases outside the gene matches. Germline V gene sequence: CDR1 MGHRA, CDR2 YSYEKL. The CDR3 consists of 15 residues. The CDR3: CASSHERGEYNEQFF. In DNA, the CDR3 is TGCGCCAGCAGCCACGAGCGGGGGGAGTACAATGAGCAGTTCTTC.

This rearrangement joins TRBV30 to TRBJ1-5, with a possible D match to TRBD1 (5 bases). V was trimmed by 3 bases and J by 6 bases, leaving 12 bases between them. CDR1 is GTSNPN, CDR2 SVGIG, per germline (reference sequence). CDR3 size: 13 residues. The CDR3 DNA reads TGTGCCTGGAGGGCCGGGGGGACTCAGCCCCAGCATTTT. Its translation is CAWRAGGTQPQHF.

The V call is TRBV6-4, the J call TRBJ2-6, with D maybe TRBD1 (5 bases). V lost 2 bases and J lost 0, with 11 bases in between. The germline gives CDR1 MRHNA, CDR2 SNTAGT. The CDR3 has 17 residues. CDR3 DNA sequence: TGTGCCAGCAGTGACACGGAACAGGCCTCTGGGGCCAACGTCCTGACTTTC. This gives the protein CASSDTEQASGANVLTF.

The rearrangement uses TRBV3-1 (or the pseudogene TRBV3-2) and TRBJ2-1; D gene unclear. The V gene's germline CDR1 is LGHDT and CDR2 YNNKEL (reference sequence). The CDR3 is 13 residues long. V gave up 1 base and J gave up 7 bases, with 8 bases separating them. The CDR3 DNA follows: TGTGCCAGCAGCCAAGGACTCCTGAATGAGCAGTTCTTC. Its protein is CASSQGLLNEQFF.

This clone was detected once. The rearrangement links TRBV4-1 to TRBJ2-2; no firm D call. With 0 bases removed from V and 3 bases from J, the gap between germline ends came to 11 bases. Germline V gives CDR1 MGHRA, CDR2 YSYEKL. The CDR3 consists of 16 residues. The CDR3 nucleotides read TGCGCCAGCAGCCAAGATCCAGGCAGACACACCGGGGAGCTGTTTTTT. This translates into CASSQDPGRHTGELFF.

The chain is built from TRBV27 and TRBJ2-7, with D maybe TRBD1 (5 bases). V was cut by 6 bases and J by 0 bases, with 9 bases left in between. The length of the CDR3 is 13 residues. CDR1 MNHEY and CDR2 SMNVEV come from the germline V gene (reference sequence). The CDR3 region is CASRGRTSYEQYF. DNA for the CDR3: TGTGCCAGCAGGGGGCGGACCTCCTACGAGCAGTACTTC.

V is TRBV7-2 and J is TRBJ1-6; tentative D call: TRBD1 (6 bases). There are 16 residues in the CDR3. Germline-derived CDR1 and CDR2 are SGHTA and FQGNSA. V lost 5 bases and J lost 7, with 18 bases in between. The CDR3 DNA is TGTGCCAGCAGCCCCCTTTCGCCGGGGGGCAATTCACCCCTCCACTTT. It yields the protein CASSPLSPGGNSPLHF.